The 11 T cell receptor beta chains in this list originate from one sample, sequenced in a study of T cell repertoires in cytomegalovirus infection. Each CDR3 protein is one row after TCRdb ran MiXCR on the reads. The table lists about 490,000 distinct CDR3 sequences, 26% of them singletons, with around 14% in the top ten. Sequenced material: PBMCs. The receptors stem from a human donor in good health (CMV status not recorded). Some clones in this sample may be carry-over from other donors' samples.

This chain links TRBV7-9 with TRBJ2-1, with 10 bases aligning to TRBD2. The CDR3 runs to 16 residues. V trimming: 4 bases; J trimming: 9 bases; junction bases outside the gene matches: 12. The V gene's germline CDR1 is SEHNR and CDR2 FQNEAQ (reference sequence). CDR3 nucleotides: TGTGCCAGCAGCTCAGCGGGAGGGCCAAACAGGGGTGAGCAGTTCTTC. Translating it yields CASSSAGGPNRGEQFF.

This clonotype was detected only a few times. This chain joins TRBV20-1 and TRBJ2-3; D remains unclear. V was clipped by 1 base and J by 0 bases, with 8 bases between them. The CDR3 has 14 amino acids. Germline CDR1 reads DFQATT; CDR2 reads SNEGSKA (reference sequence). DNA of the CDR3: TGCAGTGCTAGAGGGTTGCGGAGCACAGATACGCAGTATTTT. Its translation: CSARGLRSTDTQYF.

At least ten counts were recorded for this clonotype. V and J are TRBV7-8 and TRBJ1-6; TRBD1 aligns across 7 bases. Germline values: CDR1 SGHVS, CDR2 FQNEAQ. This CDR3 spans 15 amino acids. The trim removed 5 bases at V and 7 bases at J, leaving 8 bases unmatched. Here the CDR3 DNA reads TGTGCCAGCAGCGCACCGGGACAGCAGAATTCACCCCTCCACTTT. Encoded protein: CASSAPGQQNSPLHF.

This sequence joins TRBV27 and TRBJ2-1; D is unclear. The ends were cut back, 1 base at V and 8 bases at J, with 15 bases in the middle. The CDR3 totals 15 residues. CDR1 MNHEY and CDR2 SMNVEV come from the germline V gene (reference sequence). The CDR3 bases are TGTGCCAGCAGTTTATTCGGGTACCTCGCCCATGAGCAGTTCTTC. This gives the protein CASSLFGYLAHEQFF.

The chain employs TRBV24-1 and TRBJ2-2; 7 bases agree with TRBD1. There are 14 residues in the CDR3. Germline loops: CDR1 KGHDR, CDR2 SFDVKD. Trimming cost V 9 bases and J 3 bases; bases outside gene matches: 6. The CDR3 DNA follows: TGTGCCACCCGGTCGGGACAGCACACCGGGGAGCTGTTTTTT. Translated: CATRSGQHTGELFF.

This clonotype was detected a few times. The chain links TRBV6-6 to TRBJ2-1; D gene uncertain. V gave up 6 bases and J gave up 10 bases, with 19 bases separating them. CDR3 size: 14 residues. Looked up from germline, CDR1 is MNHNY and CDR2 is SVGAGI (reference sequence). In DNA, the CDR3 is TGTGCCAGCAGGCCATGGAATTCACGAGTGGAGCAGTTCTTC. As protein: CASRPWNSRVEQFF.

This clonotype was seen only once. The chain uses TRBV24-1 and TRBJ1-5, with TRBD1 identical over 8 bases. Germline lookup yields CDR1 KGHDR and CDR2 SFDVKD. The junction had 5 bases not matched to a gene; V was cut back by 10 bases and J by 4 bases. This CDR3 has 13 amino acids. CDR3 bases: TGTGCCACACGACAGGGGAAAAATCAGCCCCAGCATTTT. Its protein is CATRQGKNQPQHF.

This chain connects TRBV7-2 to TRBJ1-5, with 7 nucleotides matching TRBD1. V trimming: 1 base; J trimming: 4 bases; junction bases outside the gene matches: 4. This CDR3 region has 15 residues. Germline V gene sequence: CDR1 SGHTA, CDR2 FQGNSA. In nucleotides, the CDR3 is TGTGCCAGCAGCTTAGGAGGGACAGTAAATCAGCCCCAGCATTTT. It codes for CASSLGGTVNQPQHF.

The rearrangement joins TRBV28 to TRBJ1-1, with D uncertain. Germline-derived CDR1 and CDR2 are MDHEN and SYDVKM. Trimming removed 3 bases at V and 6 bases at J, with 2 bases between. This CDR3 comprises 10 residues. The CDR3 here is CASSFSEAFF. CDR3 bases: TGTGCCAGCAGTTTTTCTGAAGCTTTCTTT.

V usage is TRBV11-3 and J usage is TRBJ2-1, with D tentatively TRBD2 (6 bases). Germline V CDR1 and CDR2: SGHNT, YENEEA. This CDR3 comprises 15 residues. Trimming left V 5 bases short and J 9 bases short, with 20 bases between. CDR3 sequence (DNA): TGTGCCAGCAGCCCTACTAGCTACGACTCCCGTGAGCAGTTCTTC. Its translation is CASSPTSYDSREQFF.

This clonotype was detected only a few times. The rearrangement links TRBV12-3 or TRBV12-4 to TRBJ2-7, with D perhaps matching TRBD1 (6 bases). V was trimmed by 6 bases and J by 2 bases, leaving 14 bases between them. The length of the CDR3 is 14 residues. Here the CDR3 DNA reads TGTGCCAGCAGCCCTCGACAGGAGCCCTACGAGCAGTACTTC. Protein product: CASSPRQEPYEQYF.